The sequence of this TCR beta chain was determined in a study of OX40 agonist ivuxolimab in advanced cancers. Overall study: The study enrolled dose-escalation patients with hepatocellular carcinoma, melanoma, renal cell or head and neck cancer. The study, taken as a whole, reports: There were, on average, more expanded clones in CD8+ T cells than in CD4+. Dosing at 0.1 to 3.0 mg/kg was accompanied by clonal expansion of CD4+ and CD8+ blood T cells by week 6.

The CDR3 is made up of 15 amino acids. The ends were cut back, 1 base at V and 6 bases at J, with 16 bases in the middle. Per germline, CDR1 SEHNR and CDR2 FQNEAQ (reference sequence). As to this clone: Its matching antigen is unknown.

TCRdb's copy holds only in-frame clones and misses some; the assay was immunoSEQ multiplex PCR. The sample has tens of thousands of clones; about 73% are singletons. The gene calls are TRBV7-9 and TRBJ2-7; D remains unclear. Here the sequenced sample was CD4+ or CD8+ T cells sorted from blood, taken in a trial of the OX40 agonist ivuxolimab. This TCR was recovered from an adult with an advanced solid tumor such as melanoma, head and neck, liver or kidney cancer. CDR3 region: CASSLEFGLDTEQYF. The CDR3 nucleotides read TGTGCCAGCAGCTTAGAATTCGGTCTAGACACCGAGCAGTACTTC.